This T cell receptor beta chain was documented in a study of T-cell memory formation after mild COVID-19. Study overall: TCR clusters mostly belonged to single donors. Findings and limits, study-wide: Detection of some responders pre-infection suggested pre-existing cross-reactive memory T cells participated.

CDR3 size: 18 residues. V lost 0 bases and J lost 1; bases outside the gene matches: 10. CDR1 and CDR2 from the germline V gene are SGHTA and FQGNSA. With respect to this clonotype: Its antigen remains unknown.

Barcoded TCR alpha and TCR beta cDNA libraries with UMIs came from 5'RACE using constant-segment primers. TCRdb recomputed calls from the 5' RACE reads with MiXCR, one row per CDR3 protein. This sample has fewer than 200,000 distinct CDR3 sequences; around 20% occur once, and the top ten carry 3.9%. The receptor was isolated from a man younger than 35 who had mild COVID-19 (a few samples of this study predate the infection). Cell type and time point are not known. Sequenced: PBMCs or a T cell subset sorted from them (not recorded which). The chain links TRBV7-2 to TRBJ2-3; 7 bases are a match to TRBD2. The CDR3 spells CASSLALARGLGTDTQYF. DNA for the CDR3: TGTGCCAGCAGCTTAGCACTAGCGAGGGGTTTAGGCACAGATACGCAGTATTTT.